This T cell receptor (beta chain) is drawn from a study of Graves' ophthalmopathy and Graves' hyperthyroidism. In donors with ophthalmopathy, activity was moderate-to-severe, with CAS ≥3, NOSPECS ≥4 and duration under 3 months. Other autoimmune diseases, uncontrolled infections, pregnancy or lactation excluded patients from enrollment. The CDR3 length is 15 residues. V was trimmed by 4 bases and J by 6 bases, leaving 13 bases between them. The germline V gene has CDR1 MNHNS and CDR2 SASEGT. As the template, RNA transcripts were used to amplify TCR beta CDR3 regions. HTBI primers primed a first-round RT-PCR, and a second-round multiplex PCR followed. TCRdb reprocessed the multiplex PCR reads via MiXCR and lists one record per CDR3 protein. Of more than 550,000 distinct CDR3 sequences in the sample, approximately 39% were seen once.

The chain links TRBV6-1 to TRBJ1-6; perhaps TRBD1 as D (6 bases). This TCR was sampled from an adult man with Graves' ophthalmopathy. Material: peripheral blood. The CDR3 protein is CASSGQGFGNSPLHF. As DNA, the CDR3 is TGTGCCAGCAGTGGGCAGGGGTTTGGTAATTCACCCCTCCACTTT.